These T cell receptor beta chains were read from a single sample in a study of OX40 agonist ivuxolimab in advanced cancers. This table comes from immunoSEQ multiplex PCR, and its TCRdb copy is limited to in-frame clones, with some not included. The profile covers 30,000 to 40,000 clones, with roughly 80% appearing a single time and roughly 15% taken by the ten largest. The material was CD4+ or CD8+ T cells sorted from blood, obtained in a trial of the OX40 agonist ivuxolimab. Source of these receptors: an adult with an advanced solid tumor such as melanoma, head and neck, liver or kidney cancer. Each CDR3 is given with its conserved first and last residue. The D gene is left open where the match is weak. Some rows mark clone size as missing; the rest say once, few, many or name a class of expanded clone.

J gene	D gene	V gene	clone size	CDR3 DNA	CDR3 protein
TRBJ2-2	NA	TRBV29-1	once	TGCAGCGTTGAAGAAGGGGTGAACACCGGGGAGCTGTTTTTT	CSVEEGVNTGELFF
TRBJ2-1	TRBD2	TRBV11-3	NA	TGTGCCAGCAGCTTAGATCCTCCGACTAGCGGGAGGAATGAGCAGTTCTTC	CASSLDPPTSGRNEQFF
TRBJ1-6	NA	TRBV19	few	TGTGCCAGTACCCAACTAGGGCTGAATTCACCCCTCCACTTT	CASTQLGLNSPLHF
TRBJ2-2	NA	TRBV21-1	NA	TGTGCCAGCATCCTAGGGGGCGCCGGGACCGGGGAGCTGTTTTTT	CASILGGAGTGELFF
TRBJ1-1	NA	TRBV28	NA	TGTGCCAGCAGTGCCTTTTCAGGGAACACTGAAGCTTTCTTT	CASSAFSGNTEAFF
TRBJ2-2	NA	TRBV11-2	once	TGTGCCAGCAGCTTAGACTGGGGCACCGGGGAGCTGTTTTTT	CASSLDWGTGELFF
TRBJ1-6	TRBD1	TRBV2	NA	TGTGCCAGCAGTGACAGGGGGAACTCACCCCTCCACTTT	CASSDRGNSPLHF
TRBJ2-4	TRBD1	TRBV30	once	TGTGCCTGGAGCCAGGACAGGTACATTCAGTACTTC	CAWSQDRYIQYF
TRBJ2-7	NA	TRBV7-6	NA	TGTGCCAGCAGCTTAGTTTCCCGCCAAACCTCCTACGAGCAGTACTTC	CASSLVSRQTSYEQYF
TRBJ1-1	NA	TRBV30	NA	TGTGCCTGGAGTGGGGGAGGGAGAACTGAAGCTTTCTTT	CAWSGGGRTEAFF
TRBJ2-7	TRBD2	TRBV13	NA	TGTGCCAGCAGCCTAGGGACTAGCGGGTCTTACGAGCAGTACTTC	CASSLGTSGSYEQYF
TRBJ2-5	TRBD2	TRBV2	NA	TGTGCCAGCAGTACTAGCGGGGGGGCCTCAGAGACCCAGTACTTC	CASSTSGGASETQYF
TRBJ2-3	TRBD2	TRBV5-1	NA	TGCGCCAGCAGCCCGGGACTAGCGGGGGGGTCTAGCACAGATACGCAGTATTTT	CASSPGLAGGSSTDTQYF
TRBJ1-1	NA	TRBV10-1	NA	TGCGCCAGCAGCCTCGGACAGAAAAACACTGAAGCTTTCTTT	CASSLGQKNTEAFF
TRBJ2-5	NA	TRBV11-2	NA	TGTGCCAGCAGCTTTAGAGGGGGAGGGGAGACCCAGTACTTC	CASSFRGGGETQYF
TRBJ1-4	NA	TRBV14	NA	TGTGCCAGCAGCCCCCTAGGGGAGAGGGGAAAACTGTTTTTT	CASSPLGERGKLFF
TRBJ2-7	NA	TRBV28	NA	TGTGCCAGCAGTAGGGCCCCGGTGAGTACAACCTACGAGCAGTACTTC	CASSRAPVSTTYEQYF
TRBJ2-2	NA	TRBV13	once	TGTGCCAGCAGCTTAGCTAGGAAATTGGAGGACACCGGGGAGCTGTTTTTT	CASSLARKLEDTGELFF
TRBJ1-1	NA	TRBV6-1	NA	TGTGCCAGCAGTGGGGGGGTAGGCACTGAAGCTTTCTTT	CASSGGVGTEAFF
TRBJ1-3	NA	TRBV6-6	NA	TGTGCCAGCAGTTCCCGAGAAACTGGAAACACCATATATTTT	CASSSRETGNTIYF
TRBJ1-3	NA	TRBV6-5	NA	TGTGCCAGCAGGAAAGGGACATCTGGAAACACCATATATTTT	CASRKGTSGNTIYF
TRBJ1-1	NA	TRBV6-5	NA	TGTGCCAGCAGTTACTCGCCAGTATACACTGAAGCTTTCTTT	CASSYSPVYTEAFF
TRBJ1-4	TRBD1	TRBV7-9	NA	TGTGCCAGCAGCTTGGGACAGGGTGCTAATGAAAAACTGTTTTTT	CASSLGQGANEKLFF
TRBJ1-5	NA	TRBV6-7	few	TGTGCGCCGGTGCGGGGCGGACAGCCCCAGCATTTT	CAPVRGGQPQHF
TRBJ2-5	TRBD1	TRBV10-3	NA	TGTGCCATCAGTGAGTCGACTCGGGACAGGGGAGGAGAGACCCAGTACTTC	CAISESTRDRGGETQYF
TRBJ2-2	NA	TRBV11-3	NA	TGTGCCAGCAGCTTAGATCCGGCTAGCGAGGACGGGGAGCTGTTTTTT	CASSLDPASEDGELFF
TRBJ2-5	NA	TRBV7-9	NA	TGTGCCAGCAGCTTAGCGGGTCGAGGGACCCAGTACTTC	CASSLAGRGTQYF
TRBJ2-3	NA	TRBV6-1	NA	TGTGCCAGCAGCAACGGACCGACAGATACGCAGTATTTT	CASSNGPTDTQYF
TRBJ2-2	NA	TRBV7-9	NA	TGTGCCCCCCTCTTTGGGGACGAACACCGGGGAGCTGTTTTT	CAPLFGDEHRGAVF
TRBJ2-5	NA	TRBV7-9	NA	TGTGCCAGCAGCCAGGGGGGTCAGGAGACCCAGTACTTC	CASSQGGQETQYF
TRBJ2-5	NA	TRBV4-1	NA	TGCGCCAGCAGCCAAGCCCCGGGACGGAGCCCTCGAAAAGAGACCCAGTACTTC	CASSQAPGRSPRKETQYF
TRBJ2-7	TRBD2	TRBV11-2	NA	TGTGCCAGCAGCTATCAAAAGAGAGCGGGATCTTACGAGCAGTACTTC	CASSYQKRAGSYEQYF
TRBJ2-2	TRBD2	TRBV19	NA	TGTGCCAGTAGTATAGATGCTAGCGGTTTGTCCGGGGAGCTGTTTTTT	CASSIDASGLSGELFF
TRBJ1-1	NA	TRBV30	NA	TGTGCCTGGAGTACCAGCTCAAACACTGAAGCTTTCTTT	CAWSTSSNTEAFF
TRBJ2-1	NA	TRBV5-1	NA	TGCGCCAGCAGCTTAGCCAGTAGCTCCTACAATGAGCAGTTCTTC	CASSLASSSYNEQFF
TRBJ2-1	TRBD2	TRBV9	NA	TGTGCCAGCAGCGTAGCTGGGCGGGGGGGCGTCAATGAGCAGTTCTTC	CASSVAGRGGVNEQFF